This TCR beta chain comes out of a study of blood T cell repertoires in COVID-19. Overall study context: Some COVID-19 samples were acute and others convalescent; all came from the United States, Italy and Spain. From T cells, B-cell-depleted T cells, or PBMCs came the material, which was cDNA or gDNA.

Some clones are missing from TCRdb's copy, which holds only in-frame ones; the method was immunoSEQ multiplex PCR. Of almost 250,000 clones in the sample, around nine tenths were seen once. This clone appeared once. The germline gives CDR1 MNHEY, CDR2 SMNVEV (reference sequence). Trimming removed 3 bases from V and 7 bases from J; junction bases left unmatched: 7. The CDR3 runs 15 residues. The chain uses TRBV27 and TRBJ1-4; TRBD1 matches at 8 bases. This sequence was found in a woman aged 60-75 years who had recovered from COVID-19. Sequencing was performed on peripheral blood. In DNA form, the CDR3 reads TGTGCCAGCAGTTTCTGGCAGGGGGCTGGTGAAAAACTGTTTTTT. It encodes CASSFWQGAGEKLFF.